This TCR beta chain derives from a study of blood T cell repertoires in COVID-19. Background on the study: COVID-19 samples, acute and convalescent, were from the United States, Italy and Spain. Nucleic acid was either cDNA or gDNA, and it came from T cells, B-cell-depleted T cells, or PBMCs.

The authors' processing: The assay estimated nucleated cells by amplifying reference gene primers. Using immunoSEQ multiplex PCR, the repertoire was profiled, and TCRdb retains in-frame clones only, with some absent. That table is the source of V, J and clone size, and D and trimming were worked out from the DNA. The repertoire holds around 190,000 clones, approximately 86% seen once, with over 7.5% in the top ten. This clone has a single count. The source is a man in his forties or fifties with active or convalescent COVID-19. The sample comprised peripheral blood.

The CDR3 region is CASSATSGGSEQYF. The DNA for the CDR3 is TGTGCCAGCAGCGCGACTAGCGGGGGTAGCGAGCAGTACTTC. The V and J genes are TRBV9 and TRBJ2-7; the match to TRBD2 covers 12 bases. The CDR3 loop spans 14 amino acids. With 3 bases clipped from V and 6 bases from J, the junction kept 4 bases outside the gene matches. CDR1 SGDLS and CDR2 YYNGEE come from the germline V gene.